This entry lists 16 T cell receptor beta chains sequenced from one sample in a study of CXCR3-negative and CXCR3-positive naive CD8 T cells. UMI-labeled TRB cDNA libraries were prepared by 5' RACE. From its re-call of the 5' RACE reads, TCRdb lists each CDR3 protein once, without DNA. The listing records some 39,000 distinct CDR3 sequences. Material: naive CXCR3- CD8+ T cells from blood. Indicated subset: CD45RO-CCR7+CD27+CD95- naive CD8+ T cells lacking CXCR3 (TNR3-). All receptors derive from a human donor in good health. Some clones in this sample may be carry-over from other donors' samples.

This chain uses TRBV4-3 with TRBJ2-7; the TCRdb D gene call, TRBD1, has no DNA to confirm it. In germline, CDR1 is LGHNA, CDR2 YSLEER. The CDR3 is 15 residues long. Here the CDR3 reads CASSQDGGTGYEQYF.

The chain joins TRBV4-3 to TRBJ2-2. This CDR3 comprises 13 residues. The germline V gene has CDR1 LGHNA and CDR2 YSLEER. Here the CDR3 reads CASSQEPHGELFF.

The rearrangement uses TRBV6-5 and TRBJ2-5; TCRdb lists TRBD2, though no DNA is available to test this call. The germline gives CDR1 MNHEY, CDR2 SVGAGI. This CDR3 spans 15 amino acids. The CDR3: CASSYSRLAQETQYF.

This sequence joins TRBV5-6 and TRBJ2-7; TCRdb lists TRBD2, though no DNA is available to test this call. Germline CDR1 SGHDT, CDR2 YYEEEE. The CDR3 is 14 residues long. The chain's CDR3 is CASSLGTSPYEQYF.

The gene calls are TRBV29-1 and TRBJ1-1; the D call of TRBD1 rests on TCRdb alone, since no DNA is present to check it. The CDR3 loop spans 14 amino acids. The germline V gene encodes CDR1 SQVTM and CDR2 ANQGSEA. The CDR3 spells CSVDWGTVNTEAFF.

CDR3 residues: CASSYGGNNEQFF. This chain connects TRBV6-5 to TRBJ2-1. Germline V CDR1 and CDR2: MNHEY, SVGAGI. There are 13 residues in the CDR3.

V is TRBV24-1 and J is TRBJ2-2; without DNA, the TCRdb call of TRBD1 cannot be checked. Germline CDR1 reads KGHDR; CDR2 reads SFDVKD. The CDR3 totals 15 residues. The CDR3 reads CATSEGDRDTGELFF.

The CDR3 is CASSYAPISVGPTTGELFF. The rearrangement links TRBV6-6 to TRBJ2-2; TCRdb's D gene call, TRBD2, goes unchecked for lack of DNA. CDR1 MNHNY and CDR2 SVGAGI come from the germline V gene (reference sequence). The CDR3 contains 19 residues.

The genes are TRBV28 and TRBJ2-7; TCRdb selects TRBD1, and the lack of DNA leaves this call unchecked. The CDR3 has 14 residues. Germline lookup yields CDR1 MDHEN and CDR2 SYDVKM. The CDR3 spells CASSLVGAGYEQYF.

The chain links TRBV25-1 to TRBJ2-2. This CDR3 is built from 12 residues. The germline V gene has CDR1 MGHDK and CDR2 SYGVNS. CDR3 residues: CASSGLTGELFF.

V usage is TRBV27 and J usage is TRBJ2-1. CDR1 is MNHEY and CDR2 is SMNVEV in the germline V gene (reference sequence). CDR3 length: 14 residues. CDR3 region: CASSLQSSYNEQFF.

V and J are TRBV15 and TRBJ1-6; TCRdb calls TRBD1, which cannot be checked without DNA. The CDR3 runs to 17 residues. Germline values: CDR1 LNHNV, CDR2 YYDKDF (reference sequence). CDR3 loop: CATSRDRGAISDSPLHF.

The V gene is TRBV29-1, the J gene TRBJ2-1; checking the TCRdb D call of TRBD1 is not possible without DNA. The CDR3 is 13 residues long. The germline V gene encodes CDR1 SQVTM and CDR2 ANQGSEA. CDR3 sequence reads: CSVAGQQYNEQFF.

This chain links TRBV12-3 or TRBV12-4 with TRBJ1-4; TCRdb selects TRBD1, and the lack of DNA leaves this call unchecked. This CDR3 region has 13 residues. CDR3 region: CASSLHDREKLFF.

The V gene is TRBV9, the J gene TRBJ1-2; there is no DNA to check the TCRdb D call of TRBD1. The CDR3 loop spans 17 amino acids. The germline V gene has CDR1 SGDLS and CDR2 YYNGEE. The CDR3 sequence is CASSASRDRGLNYGYTF.

V gene TRBV29-1 combines with J gene TRBJ1-2; with no DNA, the TCRdb D assignment of TRBD1 cannot be verified. The germline V gene encodes CDR1 SQVTM and CDR2 ANQGSEA. The CDR3 length is 13 residues. The CDR3 sequence is CSVKVQGAEGYTF. Supplemented by reference TRBV29-1 and TRBJ1-2, the full variable domain reads SAVISQKPSRDICQRGTSLTIQCQVDSQVTMMFWYRQQPGQSLTLIATANQGSEATYESGFVIDKFPISRPNLTFSTLTVSNMSPEDSSIYLCSVKVQGAEGYTFGSGTRLTVV.